In its sample, the clone carrying this T cell receptor beta chain was seen a few times. This record belongs to a study of T-cell memory formation after mild COVID-19. The CDR3 sequence is 15 residues long. Germline assignment: CDR1 LNHNV and CDR2 YYDKDF (reference sequence). V was pared by 3 bases and J by 4 bases, with 15 bases between. TCRdb re-analysed the 5' RACE reads in MiXCR, keeping a single row per CDR3 protein. The profile shows some 350,000 distinct CDR3 sequences, roughly 13% of them singletons. The receptor was derived from a man aged 18 to 30 who had mild COVID-19 (a few samples of this study predate the infection). Cell type and time point are not known. V usage is TRBV15 and J usage is TRBJ1-2; D not certain. The sequencing sample was made of PBMCs or a T cell subset sorted from them (not recorded which). The CDR3 DNA sequence: TGTGCCACCAGCAGCAGCTGGGGATCAAGCTATGGCTACACCTTC. Amino acids: CATSSSWGSSYGYTF.